The 16 T cell receptor beta chains reported below all come from one sample, sequenced in a study of regulatory T cells. Their antigens are not known. The primer mix had 52 TRBV and 13 TRBJ primers. The data were produced by immunoSEQ multiplex PCR, yet TCRdb's version contains in-frame clones alone and is incomplete. The sample consists of about 5,500 clones, over 75% of them appearing once. Study results and caveats: CD3G-deficient patients' regulatory T cells showed reduced Shannon diversity versus autologous conventional CD4+ and control regulatory cells.

The sample was CD4+ Tregs sorted from blood. These receptors came from a person aged 18 to 35 with CD3G deficiency.

J is TRBJ2-2 and V is TRBV19; weak D call: TRBD1 (6 bases). The CDR3 has 13 residues. V was pared by 6 bases and J by 1 base, with 6 bases between. CDR1 is LNHDA and CDR2 is SQIVND in the germline V gene (reference sequence). The CDR3 nucleotides are TGTGCCAGTAGGGGACAGAACACCGGGGAGCTGTTTTTT. This codes for CASRGQNTGELFF.

The rearrangement links TRBV28 to TRBJ1-2, with 7 bases lining up with TRBD1. The CDR3 is made up of 17 amino acids. CDR1 MDHEN and CDR2 SYDVKM come from the germline V gene. V dropped 6 bases and J dropped 8; count of bases not matched to a gene: 21. CDR3: CASRPAILGRRGGGYTF. CDR3 coding DNA: TGTGCCAGCAGACCAGCCATCTTAGGGCGCAGGGGGGGAGGCTACACCTTC.

This clone is a singleton in its sample. J is TRBJ1-2 and V is TRBV19; D ambiguous. This CDR3 has 15 residues. V gave up 4 bases and J gave up 4 bases, with 16 bases separating them. Germline V CDR1 and CDR2: LNHDA, SQIVND (reference sequence). The CDR3 nucleotides are TGTGCCAGTAGTAATGACGCCTCCCGCGGCTATGGCTACACCTTC. Translated, it gives CASSNDASRGYGYTF. Complete variable domain (other parts from reference TRBV19 and TRBJ1-2): DGGITQSPKYLFRKEGQNVTLSCEQNLNHDAMYWYRQDPGQGLRLIYYSQIVNDFQKGDIAEGYSVSREKKESFPLTVTSAQKNPTAFYLCASSNDASRGYGYTFGSGTRLTVV.

The chain is built from TRBV7-9 and TRBJ2-5; TRBD1 matches at 9 bases. Germline CDR1 and CDR2: SEHNR and FQNEAQ (reference sequence). V gave up 4 bases and J gave up 4 bases; unmatched junction bases: 4. The length of the CDR3 is 14 residues. CDR3 amino acids: CASSSTGGVETQYF. CDR3 DNA: TGTGCCAGCAGCTCAACAGGGGGCGTAGAGACCCAGTACTTC.

The V gene is TRBV19, the J gene TRBJ1-2; TRBD1 matches at 8 bases. V lost 5 bases and J lost 3; bases outside the gene matches: 5. CDR1 and CDR2 (germline): LNHDA, SQIVND (reference sequence). The CDR3 covers 14 residues. The CDR3 DNA is TGTGCCAGTAGTGAAGGACAGGGAGACTATGGCTACACCTTC. This encodes CASSEGQGDYGYTF.

The genes are TRBV19 and TRBJ1-2, with D uncertain. Germline V lookup: CDR1 LNHDA, CDR2 SQIVND (reference sequence). V lost 5 bases and J lost 7, with 14 bases in between. The CDR3 runs to 13 residues. DNA for the CDR3: TGTGCCAGTAGTTCCTTGGATCAGAGTGGCTACACCTTC. This gives the protein CASSSLDQSGYTF.

CDR3 sequence reads: CASSPTRRTFRGIQYF. CDR3 coding DNA: TGTGCCAGCAGTCCCACCAGGCGAACCTTTCGGGGCATTCAGTACTTC. The chain is built from TRBV28 and TRBJ2-4; D is possibly TRBD2 (5 bases). Germline V gives CDR1 MDHEN, CDR2 SYDVKM. V was trimmed by 5 bases and J by 9 bases, leaving 23 bases between them. CDR3 length equals 16 residues.

The genes are TRBV18 and TRBJ2-1; 8 bases map to TRBD2. Trimming at V came to 6 bases and at J to 5 bases, leaving 3 bases not matched to a gene. CDR1 and CDR2 (germline): KGHSH, LQKENI. The CDR3 runs 13 residues. The CDR3 DNA is TGTGCCAGCTCTAGCGGGGTGGACAATGAGCAGTTCTTC. Its translation is CASSSGVDNEQFF. Together with reference TRBV18 and TRBJ2-1, the CDR3 gives the full variable domain: NAGVMQNPRHLVRRRGQEARLRCSPMKGHSHVYWYRQLPEEGLKFMVYLQKENIIDESGMPKERFSAEFPKEGPSILRIQQVVRGDSAAYFCASSSGVDNEQFFGPGTRLTVL.

V gene TRBV7-2 combines with J gene TRBJ1-6; maybe TRBD1 (5 bases). Trimming took 8 bases from V and 6 from J, leaving 20 bases between them. In germline, CDR1 is SGHTA, CDR2 FQGNSA. The CDR3 has 16 residues. CDR3 residues: CASGYGGRLSNSPLHF. Here the CDR3 DNA reads TGTGCCAGCGGATACGGGGGACGGCTGTCTAATTCACCCCTCCACTTT.

This rearrangement joins TRBV5-4 to TRBJ2-3; TRBD2 matches 10 bases. Germline values: CDR1 SGHNT, CDR2 YYREEE (reference sequence). The J segment lost 3 bases and the V segment lost 3 bases, leaving 7 bases of the junction unmatched. CDR3 length equals 16 residues. The CDR3 DNA reads as TGTGCCAGCAGCTCACTTGGGACTAGCGCTACAGATACGCAGTATTTT. This sequence encodes CASSSLGTSATDTQYF.

V usage is TRBV5-1 and J usage is TRBJ2-7, with 7 positions matching TRBD1. This CDR3 has 15 amino acids. CDR1 and CDR2 from the germline V gene are SGHRS and YFSETQ. V shed 1 base and J 3 bases; nucleotides not matched to a gene: 7. CDR3 nucleotides: TGCGCCAGCAGCTTGCTCGCAGGGGGATTCTACGAGCAGTACTTC. Protein product: CASSLLAGGFYEQYF.

The V call is TRBV10-2, the J call TRBJ1-2; D perhaps matches TRBD1 (5 bases). The CDR3 has 12 amino acids. In germline, CDR1 is WSHSY, CDR2 SAAADI. V lost 6 bases and J 7 bases, leaving 12 bases between the germline ends. The CDR3 DNA reads TGCGCCAGCAGCCCAGGGTCTTTTGGCTACACCTTC. It is translated as CASSPGSFGYTF.

This rearrangement joins TRBV20-1 to TRBJ1-2; D is ambiguous. Germline V gene data show CDR1 as DFQATT and CDR2 as SNEGSKA (reference sequence). Trimming took 3 bases from V and 8 from J, leaving 10 bases between them. The length of the CDR3 is 11 residues. The CDR3 DNA sequence: TGCAGTGCTAGGCGGCCTGAGGGCTACACCTTC. It codes for CSARRPEGYTF.

Turning to this clone: One junction end disagrees with the germline gene, perhaps due to a read error. This rearrangement joins TRBV18 to TRBJ2-3; D is undetermined. The CDR3 covers 13 residues. Per germline, CDR1 KGHSH and CDR2 LQKENI. The CDR3 DNA reads as TGTGCCAGCTCACCTTCGCTCACAGATGCGCAGTATTTT. Its translation: CASSPSLTDAQYF. The complete variable domain, with remaining parts taken from reference TRBV18 and TRBJ2-3, reads NAGVMQNPRHLVRRRGQEARLRCSPMKGHSHVYWYRQLPEEGLKFMVYLQKENIIDESGMPKERFSAEFPKEGPSILRIQQVVRGDSAAYFCASSPSLTDAQYFGPGTRLTVL.

V gene TRBV11-2 combines with J gene TRBJ2-7; D possibly corresponds to TRBD2 (6 bases). The CDR3 is made up of 13 amino acids. Trimming pared 5 bases from V and 6 bases from J, leaving 14 bases between. Germline assignment: CDR1 SGHAT and CDR2 FQNNGV. The CDR3 region has the DNA TGTGCCAGCAGCGCCCGAGGAGGGTTCGAGCAGTACTTC. Translation gives CASSARGGFEQYF.

This chain links TRBV6-1 with TRBJ1-5; D gene uncertain. The CDR3 is 14 residues long. Germline V CDR1 and CDR2: MNHNS, SASEGT. V was shortened by 4 bases and J by 3 bases, with 10 bases between the two germline ends. The CDR3 spells CASSVYGPNQPQHF. In nucleotides, the CDR3 is TGTGCCAGCAGTGTATACGGACCCAATCAGCCCCAGCATTTT.